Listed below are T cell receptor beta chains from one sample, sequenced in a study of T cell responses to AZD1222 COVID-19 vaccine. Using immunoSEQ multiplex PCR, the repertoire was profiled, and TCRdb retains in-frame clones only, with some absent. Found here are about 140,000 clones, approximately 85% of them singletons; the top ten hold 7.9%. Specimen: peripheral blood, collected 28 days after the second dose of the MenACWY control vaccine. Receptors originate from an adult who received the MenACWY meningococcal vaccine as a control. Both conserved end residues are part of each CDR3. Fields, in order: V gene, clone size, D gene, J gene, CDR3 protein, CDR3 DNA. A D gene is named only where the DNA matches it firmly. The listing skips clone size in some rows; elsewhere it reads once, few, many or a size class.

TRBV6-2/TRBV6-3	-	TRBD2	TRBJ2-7	CASSWGLSYEQYF	TGTGCCAGCAGTTGGGGACTATCCTACGAGCAGTACTTC
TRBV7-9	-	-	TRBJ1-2	CASSLSHTGNYGYTF	TGTGCCAGCAGCTTAAGCCACACGGGTAACTATGGCTACACCTTC
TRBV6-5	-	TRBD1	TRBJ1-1	CASSRAPTGRTEAFF	TGTGCCAGCAGCCGAGCTCCGACAGGGCGCACTGAAGCTTTCTTT
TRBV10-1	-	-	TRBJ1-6	CASSLRLHSPLHF	TGCGCCAGCAGCCTCCGACTCCATTCACCCCTCCACTTT
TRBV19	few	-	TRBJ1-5	CASSIGGDSNQPQHF	TGTGCCAGTAGTATAGGAGGGGACAGCAATCAGCCCCAGCATTTT
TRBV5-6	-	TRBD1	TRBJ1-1	CASSLLGQLGINTEAFF	TGTGCCAGCAGCTTACTGGGACAGCTTGGAATAAACACTGAAGCTTTCTTT
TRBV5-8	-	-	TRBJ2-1	CASSARIWGPNEQFF	TGTGCCAGCAGTGCCAGGATTTGGGGCCCCAATGAGCAGTTCTTC
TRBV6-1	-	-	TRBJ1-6	CASSELGSESPLHF	TGTGCCAGCAGTGAACTGGGGAGTGAATCACCCCTCCACTTT
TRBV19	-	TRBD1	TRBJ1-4	CASSDPGQGRSNEKLFF	TGTGCCAGTAGTGATCCGGGACAGGGGAGGTCTAATGAAAAACTGTTTTTT
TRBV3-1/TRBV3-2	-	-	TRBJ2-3	CASSQRAATDTQYF	TGTGCCAGCAGCCAACGAGCGGCCACAGATACGCAGTATTTT
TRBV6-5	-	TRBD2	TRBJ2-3	CASFSGGAGDTQYF	TGTGCCAGCTTTAGCGGGGGGGCCGGAGATACGCAGTATTTT
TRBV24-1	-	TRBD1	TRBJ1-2	CATRGQGARGYTF	TGTGCCACCCGGGGACAGGGGGCTCGTGGCTACACCTTC
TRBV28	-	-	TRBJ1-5	CASGGANQPQHF	TGTGCCAGCGGCGGGGCCAATCAGCCCCAGCATTTT
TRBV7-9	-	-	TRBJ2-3	CASREETSLTDTQYF	TGTGCCAGCAGGGAGGAGACAAGCCTCACAGATACGCAGTATTTT
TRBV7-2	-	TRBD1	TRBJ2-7	CASSSDRGISYEQYF	TGTGCCAGCAGCTCAGACAGGGGTATCAGCTACGAGCAGTACTTC
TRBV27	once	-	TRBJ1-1	CASLAGQEGGTEAFF	TGTGCCAGCCTAGCGGGGCAGGAAGGGGGCACTGAAGCTTTCTTT
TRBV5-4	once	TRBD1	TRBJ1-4	CASSSWGTGVGKLFF	TGTGCCAGCAGCTCTTGGGGGACAGGGGTAGGAAAACTGTTTTTT
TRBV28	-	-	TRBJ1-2	CASSLDPEGGYTF	TGTGCCAGCAGTTTAGATCCGGAGGGAGGCTACACCTTC
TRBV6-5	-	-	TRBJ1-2	CASTSGGEIDYGYTF	TGTGCCAGCACCTCAGGAGGGGAGATAGACTATGGCTACACCTTC
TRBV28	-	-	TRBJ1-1	CASSTSGTEAFF	TGTGCCAGCAGTACCTCCGGGACTGAAGCTTTCTTT
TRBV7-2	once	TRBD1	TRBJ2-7	CASSFPDRGHEQYF	TGTGCCAGCAGCTTCCCGGACAGGGGCCACGAGCAGTACTTC
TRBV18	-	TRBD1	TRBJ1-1	CASSPRTGEPNTEAFF	TGTGCCAGCTCACCCCGGACAGGGGAACCGAACACTGAAGCTTTCTTT
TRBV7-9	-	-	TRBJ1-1	CASSLVGVTEAFF	TGTGCCAGCAGCTTAGTTGGGGTAACTGAAGCTTTCTTT
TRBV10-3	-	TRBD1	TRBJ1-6	CAISGDRGLHF	TGTGCCATCAGTGGCGACAGGGGGCTCCACTTT
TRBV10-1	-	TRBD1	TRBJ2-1	CASSARTGLSYNEQFF	TGCGCCAGCAGTGCCCGGACAGGGCTCTCCTACAATGAGCAGTTCTTC
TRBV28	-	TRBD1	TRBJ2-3	CASRPNRGRTDTQYF	TGTGCCAGCAGGCCGAACAGGGGGCGCACAGATACGCAGTATTTT
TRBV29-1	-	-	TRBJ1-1	CSVWGANTEAFF	TGCAGCGTTTGGGGCGCGAACACTGAAGCTTTCTTT
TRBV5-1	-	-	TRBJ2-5	CASHSPGETQYF	TGCGCCAGCCACAGCCCCGGGGAGACCCAGTACTTC
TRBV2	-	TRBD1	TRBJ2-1	CANSTGAWDNEQFF	TGTGCCAACTCGACAGGGGCGTGGGACAATGAGCAGTTCTTC
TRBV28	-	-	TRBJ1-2	CAIQGGGYGYTF	TGTGCCATACAAGGGGGAGGCTATGGCTACACCTTC
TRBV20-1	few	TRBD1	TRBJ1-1	CSASDRGATEAFF	TGCAGTGCTAGTGACAGGGGTGCCACTGAAGCTTTCTTT
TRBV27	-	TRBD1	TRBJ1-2	CASSTRTGGNGYTF	TGTGCCAGCAGTACTAGGACAGGGGGCAATGGCTACACCTTC
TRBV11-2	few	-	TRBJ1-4	CASSLLAEKLFF	TGTGCCAGCAGCTTATTGGCTGAAAAACTGTTTTTT
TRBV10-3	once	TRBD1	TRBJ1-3	CAISGGQGWNSGNTIYF	TGTGCCATCAGTGGGGGACAGGGGTGGAACTCTGGAAACACCATATATTTT
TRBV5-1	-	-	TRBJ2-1	CASSLQANNEQFF	TGCGCCAGCAGCTTGCAAGCTAACAATGAGCAGTTCTTC
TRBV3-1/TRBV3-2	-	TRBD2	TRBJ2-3	CASSQPPRTQTSGRAWRTDTQYF	TGTGCCAGCAGCCAACCACCACGCACCCAGACTAGCGGGAGGGCCTGGCGCACAGATACGCAGTATTTT
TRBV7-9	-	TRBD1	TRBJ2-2	CASSGQGAAGELFF	TGTGCCAGCAGCGGACAGGGGGCGGCCGGGGAGCTGTTTTTT
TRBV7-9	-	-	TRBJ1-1	CASSIKGGGTEAFF	TGTGCCAGCAGCATTAAGGGGGGAGGTACTGAAGCTTTCTTT
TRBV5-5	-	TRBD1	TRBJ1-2	CASSLTGAANYGYTF	TGTGCCAGCAGCCTGACAGGGGCAGCTAACTATGGCTACACCTTC
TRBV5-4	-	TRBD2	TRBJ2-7	CASSSLAGETYEQYF	TGTGCCAGCAGCTCCCTAGCGGGAGAGACCTACGAGCAGTACTTC
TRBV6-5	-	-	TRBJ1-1	CASRQGLRDTEAFF	TGTGCCAGCAGACAGGGATTGCGGGACACTGAAGCTTTCTTT
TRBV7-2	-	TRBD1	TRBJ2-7	CASSLGTGAYEQYF	TGTGCCAGCAGCTTAGGGACAGGGGCCTACGAGCAGTACTTC
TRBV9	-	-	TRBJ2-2	CASSRPGWELFF	TGTGCCAGCAGCCGACCTGGATGGGAGCTGTTTTTT
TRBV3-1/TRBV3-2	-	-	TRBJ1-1	CASSQERGAAEAFF	TGTGCCAGCAGCCAAGAGAGGGGGGCCGCTGAAGCTTTCTTT
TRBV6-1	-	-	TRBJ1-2	CASSEATGTYGYTF	TGTGCCAGCAGTGAAGCAACGGGAACCTATGGCTACACCTTC
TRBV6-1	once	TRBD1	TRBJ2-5	CASSELSYRGPQETQYF	TGTGCCAGCAGTGAATTGAGTTACAGGGGGCCTCAAGAGACCCAGTACTTC